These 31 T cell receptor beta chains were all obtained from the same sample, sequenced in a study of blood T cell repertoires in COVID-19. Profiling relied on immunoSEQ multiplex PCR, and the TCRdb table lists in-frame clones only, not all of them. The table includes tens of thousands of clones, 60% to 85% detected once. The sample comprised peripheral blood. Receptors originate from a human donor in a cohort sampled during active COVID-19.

CDR3 protein: CATSRADREISPLHF. The CDR3, as DNA: TGTGCCACCAGCAGAGCTGACAGGGAGATATCACCCCTCCACTTT. The chain recombines TRBV15 with TRBJ1-6; 7 nucleotides agree with TRBD1. The J segment lost 10 bases and the V segment lost 1 base, leaving 7 bases of the junction unmatched. CDR1 and CDR2 (germline): LNHNV, YYDKDF (reference sequence). The CDR3 spans 15 residues.

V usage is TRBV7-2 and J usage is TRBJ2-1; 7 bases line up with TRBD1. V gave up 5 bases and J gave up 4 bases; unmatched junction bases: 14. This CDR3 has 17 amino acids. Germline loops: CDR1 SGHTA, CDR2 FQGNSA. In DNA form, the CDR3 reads TGTGCCAGCAGCCCAAAAGAACAGGGGTTCCTATACAATGAGCAGTTCTTC. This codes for CASSPKEQGFLYNEQFF.

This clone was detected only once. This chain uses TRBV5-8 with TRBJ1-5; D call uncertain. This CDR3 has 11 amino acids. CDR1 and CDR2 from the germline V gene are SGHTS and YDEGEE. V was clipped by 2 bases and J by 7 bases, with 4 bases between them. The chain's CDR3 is CASSFSQPQHF. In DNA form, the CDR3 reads TGTGCCAGCAGCTTTAGCCAGCCCCAGCATTTT.

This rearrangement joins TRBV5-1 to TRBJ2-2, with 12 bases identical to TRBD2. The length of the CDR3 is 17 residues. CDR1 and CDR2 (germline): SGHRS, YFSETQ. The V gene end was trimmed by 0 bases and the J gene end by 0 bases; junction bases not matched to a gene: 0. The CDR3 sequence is CASSLGLAGANTGELFF. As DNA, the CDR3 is TGCGCCAGCAGCTTGGGACTAGCGGGGGCGAACACCGGGGAGCTGTTTTTT.

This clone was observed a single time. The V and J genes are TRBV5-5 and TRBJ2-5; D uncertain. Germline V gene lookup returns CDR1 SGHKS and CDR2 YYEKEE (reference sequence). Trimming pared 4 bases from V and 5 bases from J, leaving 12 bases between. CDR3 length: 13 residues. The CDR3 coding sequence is TGTGCCAGCAGCCCTCCAAGGCGGGAGACCCAGTACTTC. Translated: CASSPPRRETQYF.

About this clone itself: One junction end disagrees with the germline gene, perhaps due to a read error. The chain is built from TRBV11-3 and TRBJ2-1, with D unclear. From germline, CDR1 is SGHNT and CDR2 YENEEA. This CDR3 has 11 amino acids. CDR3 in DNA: TGTGCCAGCAGCTCCAACAATGAGCAGTTCTTC. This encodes CASSSNNEQFF.

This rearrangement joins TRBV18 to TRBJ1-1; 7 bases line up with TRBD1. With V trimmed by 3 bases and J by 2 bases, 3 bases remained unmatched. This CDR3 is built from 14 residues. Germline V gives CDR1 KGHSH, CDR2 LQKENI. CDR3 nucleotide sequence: TGTGCCAGCTCACCGACAGGGATTAACACTGAAGCTTTCTTT. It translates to CASSPTGINTEAFF.

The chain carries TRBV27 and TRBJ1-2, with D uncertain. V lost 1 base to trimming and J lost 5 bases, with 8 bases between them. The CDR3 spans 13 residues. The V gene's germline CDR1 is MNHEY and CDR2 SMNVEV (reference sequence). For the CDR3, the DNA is TGTGCCAGCAGTTTATTAGGAGGGTATGGCTACACCTTC. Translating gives CASSLLGGYGYTF.

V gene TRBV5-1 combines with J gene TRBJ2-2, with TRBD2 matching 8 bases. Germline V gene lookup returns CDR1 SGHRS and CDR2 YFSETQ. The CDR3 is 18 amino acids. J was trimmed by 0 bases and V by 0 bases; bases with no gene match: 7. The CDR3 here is CASSLVKRGTPNTGELFF. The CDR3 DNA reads TGCGCCAGCAGCTTGGTTAAGCGGGGGACTCCGAACACCGGGGAGCTGTTTTTT.

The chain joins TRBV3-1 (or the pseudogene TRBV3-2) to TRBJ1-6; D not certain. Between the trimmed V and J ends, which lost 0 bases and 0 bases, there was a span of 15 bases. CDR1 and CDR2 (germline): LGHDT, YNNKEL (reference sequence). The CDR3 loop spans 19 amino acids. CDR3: CASSQEETHPSSYNSPLHF. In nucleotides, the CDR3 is TGTGCCAGCAGCCAAGAAGAGACTCACCCGAGCTCCTATAATTCACCCCTCCACTTT.

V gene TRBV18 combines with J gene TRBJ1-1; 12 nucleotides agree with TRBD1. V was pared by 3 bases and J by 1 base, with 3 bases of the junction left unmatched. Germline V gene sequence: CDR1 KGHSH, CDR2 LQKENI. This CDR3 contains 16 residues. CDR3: CASSPGTGGGNTEAFF. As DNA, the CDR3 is TGTGCCAGCTCACCCGGGACAGGGGGCGGGAACACTGAAGCTTTCTTT.

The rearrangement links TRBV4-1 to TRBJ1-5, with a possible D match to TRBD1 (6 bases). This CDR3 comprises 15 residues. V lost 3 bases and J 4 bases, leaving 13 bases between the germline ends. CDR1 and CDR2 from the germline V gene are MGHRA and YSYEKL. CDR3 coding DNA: TGCGCCAGCAGCCACTCCGGGACAATTAATCAGCCCCAGCATTTT. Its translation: CASSHSGTINQPQHF.

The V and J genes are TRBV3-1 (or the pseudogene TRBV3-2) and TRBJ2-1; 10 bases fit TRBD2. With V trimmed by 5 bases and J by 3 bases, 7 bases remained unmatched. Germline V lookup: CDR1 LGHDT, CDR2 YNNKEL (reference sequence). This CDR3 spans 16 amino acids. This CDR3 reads CASSSWLAGDYNEQFF. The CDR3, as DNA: TGTGCCAGCAGCTCCTGGCTAGCGGGGGACTACAATGAGCAGTTCTTC.

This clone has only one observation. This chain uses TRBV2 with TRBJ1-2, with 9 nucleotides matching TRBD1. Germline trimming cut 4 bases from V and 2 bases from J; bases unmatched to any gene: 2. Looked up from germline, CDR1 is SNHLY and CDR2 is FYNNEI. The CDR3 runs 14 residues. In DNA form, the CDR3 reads TGTGCCAGCAGTGGGACAGGGGAGAACTATGGCTACACCTTC. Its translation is CASSGTGENYGYTF.

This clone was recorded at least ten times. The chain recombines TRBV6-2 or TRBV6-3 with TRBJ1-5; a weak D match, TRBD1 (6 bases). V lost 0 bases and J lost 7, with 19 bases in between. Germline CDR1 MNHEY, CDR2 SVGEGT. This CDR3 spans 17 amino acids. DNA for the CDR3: TGTGCCAGCAGTTACTCACTCGGACAGTCAGGATACCAGCCCCAGCATTTT. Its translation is CASSYSLGQSGYQPQHF.

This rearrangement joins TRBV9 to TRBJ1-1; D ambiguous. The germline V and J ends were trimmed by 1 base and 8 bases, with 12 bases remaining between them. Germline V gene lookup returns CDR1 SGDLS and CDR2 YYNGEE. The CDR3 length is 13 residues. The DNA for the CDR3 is TGTGCCAGCAGCGTAAGACTAGAGGCAGAAGCTTTCTTT. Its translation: CASSVRLEAEAFF.

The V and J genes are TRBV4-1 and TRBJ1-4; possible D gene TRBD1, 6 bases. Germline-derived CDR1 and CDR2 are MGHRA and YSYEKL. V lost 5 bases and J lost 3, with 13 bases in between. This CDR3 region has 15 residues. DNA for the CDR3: TGCGCCAGCAGCTTCAGGGGTTTTGCTAATGAAAAACTGTTTTTT. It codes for CASSFRGFANEKLFF.

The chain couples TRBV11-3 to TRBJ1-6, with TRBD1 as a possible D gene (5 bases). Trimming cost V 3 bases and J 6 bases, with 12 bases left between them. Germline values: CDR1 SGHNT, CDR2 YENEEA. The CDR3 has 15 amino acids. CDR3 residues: CASSLGGTFNSPLHF. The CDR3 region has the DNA TGTGCCAGCAGCTTGGGGGGAACGTTTAATTCACCCCTCCACTTT.

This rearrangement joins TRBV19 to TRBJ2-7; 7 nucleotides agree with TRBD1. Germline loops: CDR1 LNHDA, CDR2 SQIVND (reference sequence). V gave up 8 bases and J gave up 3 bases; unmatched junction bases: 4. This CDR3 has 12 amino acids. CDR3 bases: TGTGCCAGTGAGGACAGGAACTACGAGCAGTACTTC. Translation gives CASEDRNYEQYF.

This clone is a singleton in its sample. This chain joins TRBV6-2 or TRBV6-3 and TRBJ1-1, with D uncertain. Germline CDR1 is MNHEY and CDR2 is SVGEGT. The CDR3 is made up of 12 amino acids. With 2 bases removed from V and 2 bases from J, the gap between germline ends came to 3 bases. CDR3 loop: CASSYSNTEAFF. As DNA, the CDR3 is TGTGCCAGCAGTTACAGCAACACTGAAGCTTTCTTT.

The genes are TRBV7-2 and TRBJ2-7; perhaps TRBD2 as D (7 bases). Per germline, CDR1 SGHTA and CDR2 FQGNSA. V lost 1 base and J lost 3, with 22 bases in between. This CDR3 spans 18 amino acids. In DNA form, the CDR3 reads TGTGCCAGCAGCTTAGTATCGAGTATGGCGGGGGCCTACTACGAGCAGTACTTC. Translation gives CASSLVSSMAGAYYEQYF.

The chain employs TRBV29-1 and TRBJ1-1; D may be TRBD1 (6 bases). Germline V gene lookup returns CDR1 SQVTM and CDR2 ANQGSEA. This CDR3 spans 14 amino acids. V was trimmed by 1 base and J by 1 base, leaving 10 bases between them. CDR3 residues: CSVEGGLSNTEAFF. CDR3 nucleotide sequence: TGCAGCGTTGAAGGGGGGCTCTCGAACACTGAAGCTTTCTTT.

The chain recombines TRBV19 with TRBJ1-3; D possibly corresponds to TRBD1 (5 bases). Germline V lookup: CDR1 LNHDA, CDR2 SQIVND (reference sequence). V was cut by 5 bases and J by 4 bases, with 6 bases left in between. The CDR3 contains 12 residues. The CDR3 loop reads CASSYRGNTIYF. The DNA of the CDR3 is TGTGCCAGTAGTTACAGGGGAAACACCATATATTTT.

The CDR3, as DNA: TGCAGCGTCTCTAGCGTGGGAAGGCTTTGGGGTTCCCCGGGAGATACGCAGTATTTT. Translating it yields CSVSSVGRLWGSPGDTQYF. The V call is TRBV29-1, the J call TRBJ2-3; D perhaps matches TRBD2 (6 bases). V was pared by 6 bases and J by 5 bases, with 33 bases between. Germline loops: CDR1 SQVTM, CDR2 ANQGSEA. This CDR3 region has 19 residues.

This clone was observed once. CDR3 DNA sequence: TGTGCCAGCAGTGAACAGAAGTCCTCACCCCTCCACTTT. This gives the protein CASSEQKSSPLHF. V is TRBV6-1 and J is TRBJ1-6; D not certain. Trimming took 2 bases from V and 10 from J, leaving 9 bases between them. There are 13 residues in the CDR3. CDR1 and CDR2 from the germline V gene are MNHNS and SASEGT.

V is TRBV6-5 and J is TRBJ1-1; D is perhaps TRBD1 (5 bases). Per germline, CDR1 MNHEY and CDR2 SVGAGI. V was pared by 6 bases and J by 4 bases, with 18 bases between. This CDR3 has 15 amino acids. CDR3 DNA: TGTGCCAGCAGCGTGGGGGGAATGATCGTCACTGAAGCTTTCTTT. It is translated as CASSVGGMIVTEAFF.

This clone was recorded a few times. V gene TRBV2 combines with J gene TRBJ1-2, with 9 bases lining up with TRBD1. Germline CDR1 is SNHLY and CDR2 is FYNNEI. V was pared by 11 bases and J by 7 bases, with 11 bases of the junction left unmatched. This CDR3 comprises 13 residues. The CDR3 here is CAPEADRGSGYTF. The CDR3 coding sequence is TGTGCCCCCGAGGCGGACAGGGGCTCTGGCTACACCTTC.

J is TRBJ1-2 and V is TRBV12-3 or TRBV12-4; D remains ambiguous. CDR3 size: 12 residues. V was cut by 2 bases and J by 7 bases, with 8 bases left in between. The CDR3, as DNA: TGTGCCAGCAGTTTATCCGGGTTTGGCTACACCTTC. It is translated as CASSLSGFGYTF.

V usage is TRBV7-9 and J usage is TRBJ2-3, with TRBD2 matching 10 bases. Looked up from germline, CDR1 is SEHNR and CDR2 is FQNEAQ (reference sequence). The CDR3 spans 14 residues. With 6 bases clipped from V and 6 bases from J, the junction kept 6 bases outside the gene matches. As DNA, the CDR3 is TGTGCCAGCAGACTAGCGGGGACCGGGGATACGCAGTATTTT. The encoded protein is CASRLAGTGDTQYF. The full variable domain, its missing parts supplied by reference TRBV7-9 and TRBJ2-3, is DTGVSQNPRHKITKRGQNVTFRCDPISEHNRLYWYRQTLGQGPEFLTYFQNEAQLEKSRLLSDRFSAERPKGSFSTLEIQRTEQGDSAMYLCASRLAGTGDTQYFGPGTRLTVL.

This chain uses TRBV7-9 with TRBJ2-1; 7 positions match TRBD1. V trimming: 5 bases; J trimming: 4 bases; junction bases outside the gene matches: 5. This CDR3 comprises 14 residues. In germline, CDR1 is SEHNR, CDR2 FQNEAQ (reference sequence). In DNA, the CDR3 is TGTGCCAGCAGCCCCCAGGGGGAGTACAATGAGCAGTTCTTC. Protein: CASSPQGEYNEQFF.

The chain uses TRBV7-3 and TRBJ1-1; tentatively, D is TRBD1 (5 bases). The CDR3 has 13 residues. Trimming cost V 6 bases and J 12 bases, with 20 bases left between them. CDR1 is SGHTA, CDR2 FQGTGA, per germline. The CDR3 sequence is CASSETVQGGTFF. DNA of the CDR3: TGTGCCAGCAGTGAAACGGTCCAGGGAGGAACTTTCTTT.